In its sample, the clone carrying this TCR beta chain was seen a few times. Antigen specificity is unknown. Trimming cost V 5 bases and J 4 bases; bases outside gene matches: 10. CDR3 length equals 18 residues. Per germline, CDR1 MDHEN and CDR2 SYDVKM. The sample belongs to a study of cytomegalovirus exposure and HLA in healthy donors. PCR was performed using 60 Vbeta and 13 Jbeta primers. The data were produced by immunoSEQ multiplex PCR, yet TCRdb's version contains in-frame clones alone and is incomplete. The sample contains a few hundred thousand clones, around 81% of which appear only once. Broader study findings: A later analysis showed that HLA-associated TCR beta chains had undergone more clonal expansion than equally common others.

The sequenced sample consisted of PBMCs. This receptor was identified in an older woman in good health and CMV-seropositive. This rearrangement joins TRBV28 to TRBJ2-3; 15 positions agree with TRBD2. The CDR3 sequence is CASSPLWTSGRASDTQYF. The CDR3 DNA sequence: TGTGCCAGCAGTCCCCTCTGGACTAGCGGGAGGGCCTCAGATACGCAGTATTTT.